This is a list of T cell receptor beta chains from one sample in a study of regulatory T cells in long-lasting Graves disease. TCRdb independently ran MiXCR on the multiplex PCR reads; one entry per CDR3 protein. This sample has over 400,000 distinct CDR3 sequences, with 14% found just once. Separately, the same data were catalogued under a study of T cells in Graves' hyperthyroidism and ophthalmopathy.

The specimen comprised peripheral blood mononuclear cells (PBMCs), sampled at new diagnosis, from a patient treated with antithyroid drugs. The receptor source for this set is a woman in her fifties or sixties with Graves disease. Each CDR3 is given with its conserved first and last residue. D genes are given only for firm matches. Clone size appears in some rows only: once, few, many, or a class for an expanded clone.

d_call j_call clone_size v_call cdr3_nt cdr3_aa
TRBD1 TRBJ2-7 many TRBV20-1 TGCAGTGCTAGAGAACAGGGGTACGAGCAGTACTTC CSAREQGYEQYF
TRBD1 TRBJ2-7 many TRBV5-1 TGCGCCAGCAGCTTAGGACAGGGGATGAACGAGCAGTACTTC CASSLGQGMNEQYF
. TRBJ2-7 many TRBV20-1 TGCAGTGCTCCTAGCCGGCTGAGCTCCTACGAGCAGTACTTC CSAPSRLSSYEQYF
. TRBJ2-2 . TRBV9 TGTGCCAGCAGCGGGCCCTGGAACACCGGGGAGCTGTTTTTT CASSGPWNTGELFF
. TRBJ2-7 many TRBV30 TGTGCCTGGAGTGAAAACTACGAGCAGTACTTC CAWSENYEQYF
. TRBJ1-1 many TRBV5-6 TGTGCCAGCAGGTATATGAACACTGAAGCTTTCTTT CASRYMNTEAFF
TRBD2 TRBJ2-1 . TRBV20-1 TGCAGTGCTACTAAAGCGGGAGCAAAGAATGAGCAGTTCTTC CSATKAGAKNEQFF
. TRBJ1-1 . TRBV9 TGTGCCAGCAGCGTAGACAGTGTTCTGAACACTGAAGCTTTCTTT CASSVDSVLNTEAFF
. TRBJ1-1 . TRBV7-3 TGTGCCGGCAGCTTAACCTTGAACACTGAAGCTTTCTTT CAGSLTLNTEAFF
. TRBJ2-2 many TRBV11-2 TGTGCCAGCAGCTTAAACGGGCCCGGGGAGCTGTTTTTT CASSLNGPGELFF
. TRBJ2-3 few TRBV24-1 TGTGCCACCAGTGGGACAGTCACAGATACGCAGTATTTT CATSGTVTDTQYF
. TRBJ2-7 many TRBV29-1 TGCAGCTTCTCCGGGATAACCTACGAGCAGTACTTC CSFSGITYEQYF
. TRBJ1-5 few TRBV4-1 TGCGCCAGCAGCCAAACTATAGATCAGCCCCAGCATTTT CASSQTIDQPQHF
TRBD1 TRBJ2-2 many TRBV14 TGTGCCAGCAGCCAGGTCAGGGGGCTCACCGGGGAGCTGTTTTTT CASSQVRGLTGELFF
. TRBJ2-6 few TRBV19 TGTGCCAGTAGTATAGATGGGATCTCTGGGGCCAACGTCCTGACTTTC CASSIDGISGANVLTF
. TRBJ2-1 few TRBV7-3 TGTGCCAGCAGCTCCCAGGGACTGGACTACAATGAGCAGTTCTTC CASSSQGLDYNEQFF
TRBD2 TRBJ2-3 . TRBV5-1 TGCGCCAGCAGCTTACTAGCGGGGTTCACAGATACGCAGTATTTT CASSLLAGFTDTQYF
. TRBJ2-3 . TRBV18 TGTGCCAGCTCACCACTATCAGGTGTAGATACGCACTATTTT CASSPLSGVDTHYF
. TRBJ2-7 . TRBV6-1 TGTGCCAGCTCCGTCAGGTTCTCCTACGAGCAGTACTTC CASSVRFSYEQYF
TRBD1 TRBJ1-2 many TRBV28 TGTGCCAGCAGTTTAAGCACAGGGGTTGGTGGCTACACCTTC CASSLSTGVGGYTF
TRBD1 TRBJ1-2 many TRBV28 TGTGCCAGCAGAACAGGGGGTAACTATGGCTACACCTTC CASRTGGNYGYTF
. TRBJ1-2 . TRBV7-2 TGTGCCAGCAACCCGACAAACGCTAACTATGGCTACACCTTC CASNPTNANYGYTF
. TRBJ1-2 few TRBV11-2 TGTGCCAGCAGCCGAGCCGCGGGTTCTTTTGGCTACACCTTC CASSRAAGSFGYTF
. TRBJ2-1 . TRBV5-1 TGCGCCAGCAGCTTGGTGCCGGGAGTCTTTTACAATGAGCAGTTCTTC CASSLVPGVFYNEQFF
TRBD2 TRBJ2-7 many TRBV2 TGTGCCAGCAGTGACTCTAGCGGCACCTACGAGCAGTACTTC CASSDSSGTYEQYF
. TRBJ2-1 many TRBV28 TGTGCCAGCAGTTTATGGGGGGTCCGGGGTACCCACAATGAGCAGTTCTTC CASSLWGVRGTHNEQFF
. TRBJ2-7 many TRBV7-9 TGTGCCAGCAGCTTATTCTCTGGGGGACCACATTCAGGATGGCAGTACTTC CASSLFSGGPHSGWQYF
TRBD1 TRBJ1-1 few TRBV25-1 TGTGCCAGCAGTGAATTGTATGGACAGGGTGAAGCTTTCTTT CASSELYGQGEAFF
TRBD1 TRBJ1-1 many TRBV6-5 TGTGCCAGCAGTTACTCCGGGACAGGGGGCTTGAACACTGAAGCTTTCTTT CASSYSGTGGLNTEAFF
. TRBJ2-7 . TRBV19 TGTGCCAGTAGTAATCCCTATAATATTTACGAGCAGTACTTC CASSNPYNIYEQYF
TRBD2 TRBJ2-3 few TRBV11-2 TGTGCCAGCAGACGGACTAGCGGGAGCCTCACAGATACGCAGTATTTT CASRRTSGSLTDTQYF
TRBD1 TRBJ2-7 many TRBV10-3 TGTGCCATCAGCACCGGAGGCCACGGGACAGGGGGCCCCGAGCAGTACTTC CAISTGGHGTGGPEQYF
. TRBJ1-1 many TRBV6-5 TGTGCCAGCAGTTTACAAACTGGGGGGTACACTGAAGCTTTCTTT CASSLQTGGYTEAFF
. TRBJ2-1 many TRBV2 TGTGCCAGCAGACCCGCCAGTGGGGGACCATGGGGCGTGGGGTTCTTC CASRPASGGPWGVGFF
. TRBJ1-4 . TRBV9 TGTGCCAGCAGCGAGTTCCCCACCAGACAGCTTCCCAATGAAAAACTGTTTTTT CASSEFPTRQLPNEKLFF
. TRBJ1-1 many TRBV7-6 TGTGCCAGCAGCTCCGCTTTGGGCAACACTGAAGCTTTCTTT CASSSALGNTEAFF
TRBD2 TRBJ2-1 many TRBV2 TGTGCCAGCAAGGAGCTAGCGGACTACAATGAGCAGTTCTTC CASKELADYNEQFF
. TRBJ2-4 many TRBV28 TGTGCCGGGGCGTCAGGGTCAAAAAACATTCAGTACTTC CAGASGSKNIQYF
. TRBJ1-6 many TRBV3-1 TGTGCCAGCAGCCAAGGGAATACACCCCTCCACTTT CASSQGNTPLHF
TRBD2 TRBJ2-1 few TRBV19 TGTGCCAGTAGTTCGGGGACTAGCGGGAGCAATGAGCAGTTCTTC CASSSGTSGSNEQFF
. TRBJ2-5 . TRBV6-2/TRBV6-3 TGTGCCAGCAGGGCCGACTTCGGACTCCTACAAGAGACCCAGTACTTC CASRADFGLLQETQYF
. TRBJ1-6 . TRBV5-1 TGCGCCAGCAGCTTGTCCAGCATCACTAACTATAATTCACCCCTCCACTTT CASSLSSITNYNSPLHF
. TRBJ1-5 few TRBV27 TGTGCCAGCAGTTTCGGCCCACCCAGCTTTGGGCAGCCCCAGCATTTT CASSFGPPSFGQPQHF
. TRBJ2-2 once TRBV9 TGTGCCAGCAGCGTAGTCGCGGGTGCGAACACCGGGGAGCTGTTTTTT CASSVVAGANTGELFF
TRBD2 TRBJ2-1 many TRBV28 TGTGCCAGCAGTGCTAATTTAGGACTAGCGGGGGACAATGAGCAGTTCTTC CASSANLGLAGDNEQFF
. TRBJ1-4 few TRBV7-9 TGTGCCAGCAGCTTAGATGGGGGGGCCTCTGAAAAACTGTTTTTT CASSLDGGASEKLFF
. TRBJ2-7 many TRBV20-1 TGCAGTGCTAGTCACCCGAGCCTCTCCTACGAGCAGTACTTC CSASHPSLSYEQYF
TRBD2 TRBJ2-7 few TRBV19 TGTGCCAGTAGTATGAACCTCCATGGTAGCGGGAGCTCCTACGAGCAGTACTTC CASSMNLHGSGSSYEQYF
. TRBJ2-5 many TRBV2 TGTGCCAGCAGTGAGTTGGTTATTTTTGAGACCCAGTACTTC CASSELVIFETQYF
. TRBJ1-2 many TRBV3-1 TGTGCCAGCAGCCAAGTCGTATCAGGGAATTATGGCTACACCTTC CASSQVVSGNYGYTF
. TRBJ2-3 few TRBV29-1 TGCAGCGTTGGTCGGACAGCAAGCACAGATACGCAGTATTTT CSVGRTASTDTQYF
TRBD1 TRBJ2-6 many TRBV12-3/TRBV12-4 TGTGCCAGCAGGAAGAGACAGGGCCCTGGGGCCAACGTCCTGACTTTC CASRKRQGPGANVLTF
. TRBJ2-5 . TRBV9 TGTGCCAGCAGCGTAGGAGGCGGGAACCAAGAGACCCAGTACTTC CASSVGGGNQETQYF
. TRBJ2-7 few TRBV6-9 TGTGCCAGCAGTTACAGGGCAAAGAACTACGAGCAGTACTTC CASSYRAKNYEQYF